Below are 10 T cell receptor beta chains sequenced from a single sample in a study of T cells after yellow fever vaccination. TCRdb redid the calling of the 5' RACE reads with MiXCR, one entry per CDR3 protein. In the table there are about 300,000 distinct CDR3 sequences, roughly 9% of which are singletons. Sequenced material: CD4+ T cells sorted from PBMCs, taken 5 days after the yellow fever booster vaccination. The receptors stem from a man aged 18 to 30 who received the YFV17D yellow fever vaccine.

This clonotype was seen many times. The CDR3 nucleotides are TGTGCCAGTAGGACAACTCCCCTATACGAGCAGTACTTC. Translation: CASRTTPLYEQYF. V is TRBV7-2 and J is TRBJ2-7, with D maybe TRBD1 (5 bases). CDR3 length: 13 amino acids. The germline V and J ends were trimmed by 9 bases and 4 bases, with 16 bases remaining between them. CDR1 and CDR2 (germline): SGHTA, FQGNSA.

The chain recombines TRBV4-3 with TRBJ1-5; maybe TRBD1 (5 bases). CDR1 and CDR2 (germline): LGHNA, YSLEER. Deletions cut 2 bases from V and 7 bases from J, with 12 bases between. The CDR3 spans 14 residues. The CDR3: CASSQLGGSQPQHF. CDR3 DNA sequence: TGCGCCAGCAGCCAACTCGGGGGAAGCCAGCCCCAGCATTTT.

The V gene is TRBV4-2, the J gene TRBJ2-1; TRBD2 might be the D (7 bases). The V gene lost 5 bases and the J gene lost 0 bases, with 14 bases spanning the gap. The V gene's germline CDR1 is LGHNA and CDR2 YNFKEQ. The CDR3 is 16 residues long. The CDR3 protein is CASSAWAGASYNEQFF. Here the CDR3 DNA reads TGTGCCAGCAGCGCCTGGGCGGGGGCCTCCTACAATGAGCAGTTCTTC.

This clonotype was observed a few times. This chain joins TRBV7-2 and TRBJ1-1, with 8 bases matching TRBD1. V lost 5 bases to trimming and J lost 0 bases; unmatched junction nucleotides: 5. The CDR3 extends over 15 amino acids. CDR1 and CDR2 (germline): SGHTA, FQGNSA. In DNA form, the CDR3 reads TGTGCCAGCAGCCCTGGGACAGGCATGAACACTGAAGCTTTCTTT. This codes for CASSPGTGMNTEAFF.

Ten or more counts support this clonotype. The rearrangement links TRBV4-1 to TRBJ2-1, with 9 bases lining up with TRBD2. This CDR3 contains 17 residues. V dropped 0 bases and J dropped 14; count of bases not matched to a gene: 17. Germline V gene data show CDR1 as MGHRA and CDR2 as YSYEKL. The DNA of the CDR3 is TGCGCCAGCAGCCAAGATCACCCAGCTAGCGGGGCTCCTAAGGAGTTCTTC. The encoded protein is CASSQDHPASGAPKEFF.

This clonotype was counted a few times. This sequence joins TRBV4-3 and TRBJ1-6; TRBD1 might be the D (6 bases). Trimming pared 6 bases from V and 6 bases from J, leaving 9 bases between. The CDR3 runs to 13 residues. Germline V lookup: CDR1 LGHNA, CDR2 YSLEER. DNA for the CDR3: TGCGCCAGCAGGGACAGTTTTAATTCACCCCTCCACTTT. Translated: CASRDSFNSPLHF.

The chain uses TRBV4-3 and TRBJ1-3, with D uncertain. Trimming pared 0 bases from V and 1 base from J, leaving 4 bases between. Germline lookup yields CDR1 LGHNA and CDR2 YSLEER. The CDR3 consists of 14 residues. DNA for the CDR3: TGCGCCAGCAGCCAAGAAATTTCTGGAAACACCATATATTTT. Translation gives CASSQEISGNTIYF.

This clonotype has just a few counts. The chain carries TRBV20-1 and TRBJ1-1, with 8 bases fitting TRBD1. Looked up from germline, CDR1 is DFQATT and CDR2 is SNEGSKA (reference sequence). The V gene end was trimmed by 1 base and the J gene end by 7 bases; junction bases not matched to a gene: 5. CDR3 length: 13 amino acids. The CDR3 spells CSARVPGTGEAFF. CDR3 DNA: TGCAGTGCTAGAGTCCCCGGGACAGGTGAAGCTTTCTTT.

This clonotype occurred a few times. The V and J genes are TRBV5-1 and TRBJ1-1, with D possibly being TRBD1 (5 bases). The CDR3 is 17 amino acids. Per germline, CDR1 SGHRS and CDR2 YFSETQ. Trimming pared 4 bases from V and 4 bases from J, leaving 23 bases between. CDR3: CASSILGTEGGGTEAFF. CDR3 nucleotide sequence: TGCGCCAGCAGCATCCTCGGGACTGAGGGTGGAGGCACTGAAGCTTTCTTT.

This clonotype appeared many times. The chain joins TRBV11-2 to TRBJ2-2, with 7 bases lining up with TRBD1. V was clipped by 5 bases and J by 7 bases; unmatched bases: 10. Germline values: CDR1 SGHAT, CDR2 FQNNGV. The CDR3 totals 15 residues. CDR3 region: CASSRPRGRIGELFF. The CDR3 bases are TGTGCCAGCAGCCGCCCCAGGGGGAGAATCGGGGAGCTGTTTTTT.